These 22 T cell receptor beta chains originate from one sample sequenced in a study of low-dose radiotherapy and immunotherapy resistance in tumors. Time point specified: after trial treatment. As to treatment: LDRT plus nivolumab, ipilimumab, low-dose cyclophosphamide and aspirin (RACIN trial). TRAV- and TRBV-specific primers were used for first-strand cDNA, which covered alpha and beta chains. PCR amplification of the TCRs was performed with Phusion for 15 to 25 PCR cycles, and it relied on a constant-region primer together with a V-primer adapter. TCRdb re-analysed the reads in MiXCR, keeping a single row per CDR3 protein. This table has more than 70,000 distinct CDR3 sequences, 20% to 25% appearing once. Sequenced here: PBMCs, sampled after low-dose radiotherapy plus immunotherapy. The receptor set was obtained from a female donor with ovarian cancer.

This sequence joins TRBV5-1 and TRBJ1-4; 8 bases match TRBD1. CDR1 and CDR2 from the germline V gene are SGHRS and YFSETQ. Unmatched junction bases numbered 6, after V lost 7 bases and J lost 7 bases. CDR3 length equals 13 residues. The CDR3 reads CASATGGFEKLFF. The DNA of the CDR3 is TGCGCCAGCGCAACAGGGGGATTTGAAAAACTGTTTTTT.

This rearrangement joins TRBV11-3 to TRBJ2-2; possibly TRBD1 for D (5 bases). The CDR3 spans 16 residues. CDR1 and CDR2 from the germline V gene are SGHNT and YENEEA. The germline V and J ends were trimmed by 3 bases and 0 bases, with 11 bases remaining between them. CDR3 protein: CASSFGQRANTGELFF. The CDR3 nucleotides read TGTGCCAGCAGCTTTGGACAACGAGCGAACACCGGGGAGCTGTTTTTT.

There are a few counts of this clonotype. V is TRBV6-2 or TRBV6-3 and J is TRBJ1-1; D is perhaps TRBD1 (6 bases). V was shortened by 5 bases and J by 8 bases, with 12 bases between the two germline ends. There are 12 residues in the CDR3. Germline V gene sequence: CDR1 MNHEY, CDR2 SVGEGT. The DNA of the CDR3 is TGTGCCAGCAGTCTCCAGGGGCAAGAAGCTTTCTTT. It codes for CASSLQGQEAFF.

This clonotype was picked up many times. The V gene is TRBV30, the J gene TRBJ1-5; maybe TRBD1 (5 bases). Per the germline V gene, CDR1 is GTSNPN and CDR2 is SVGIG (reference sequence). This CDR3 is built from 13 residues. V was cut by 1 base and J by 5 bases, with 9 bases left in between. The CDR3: CAWSAGVDQPQHF. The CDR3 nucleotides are TGTGCCTGGAGTGCGGGGGTGGATCAGCCCCAGCATTTT.

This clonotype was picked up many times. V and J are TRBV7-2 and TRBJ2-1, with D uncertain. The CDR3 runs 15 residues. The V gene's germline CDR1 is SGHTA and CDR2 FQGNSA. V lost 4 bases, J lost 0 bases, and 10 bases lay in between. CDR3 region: CASSSESSSYNEQFF. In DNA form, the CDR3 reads TGTGCCAGCAGCTCAGAGTCTAGCTCCTACAATGAGCAGTTCTTC.

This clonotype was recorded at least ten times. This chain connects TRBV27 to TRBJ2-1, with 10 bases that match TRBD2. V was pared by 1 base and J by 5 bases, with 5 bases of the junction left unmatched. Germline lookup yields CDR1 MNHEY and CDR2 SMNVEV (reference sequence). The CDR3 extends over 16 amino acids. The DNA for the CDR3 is TGTGCCAGCAGTTTATTACTAGCGGGGTCCAACAATGAGCAGTTCTTC. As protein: CASSLLLAGSNNEQFF.

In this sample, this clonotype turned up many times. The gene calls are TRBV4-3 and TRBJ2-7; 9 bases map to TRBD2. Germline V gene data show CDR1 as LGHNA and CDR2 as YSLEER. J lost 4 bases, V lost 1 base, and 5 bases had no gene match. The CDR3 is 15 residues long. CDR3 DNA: TGCGCCAGCAGCCAAGTCGGCGGGAGGGGGTACGAGCAGTACTTC. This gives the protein CASSQVGGRGYEQYF.

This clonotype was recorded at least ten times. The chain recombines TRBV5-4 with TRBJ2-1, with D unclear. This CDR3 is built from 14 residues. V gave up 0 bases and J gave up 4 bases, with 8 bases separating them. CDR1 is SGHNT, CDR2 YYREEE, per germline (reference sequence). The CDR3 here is CASSLGPTYNEQFF. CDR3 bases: TGTGCCAGCAGCTTGGGACCAACTTACAATGAGCAGTTCTTC.

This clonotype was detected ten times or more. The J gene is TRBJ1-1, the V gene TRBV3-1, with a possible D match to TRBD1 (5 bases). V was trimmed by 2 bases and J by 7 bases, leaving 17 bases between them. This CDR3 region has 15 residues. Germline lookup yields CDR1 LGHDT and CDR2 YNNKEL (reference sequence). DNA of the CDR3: TGTGCCAGCAGCCAAACGGGGCGGGGCGTTAATGAAGCTTTCTTT. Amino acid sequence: CASSQTGRGVNEAFF.

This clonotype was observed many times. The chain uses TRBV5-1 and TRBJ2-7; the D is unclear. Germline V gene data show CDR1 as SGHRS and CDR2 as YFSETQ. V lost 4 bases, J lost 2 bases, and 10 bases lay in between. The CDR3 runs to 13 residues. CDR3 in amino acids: CASSPDGTYEQYF. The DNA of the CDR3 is TGCGCCAGCAGCCCTGACGGAACCTACGAGCAGTACTTC.

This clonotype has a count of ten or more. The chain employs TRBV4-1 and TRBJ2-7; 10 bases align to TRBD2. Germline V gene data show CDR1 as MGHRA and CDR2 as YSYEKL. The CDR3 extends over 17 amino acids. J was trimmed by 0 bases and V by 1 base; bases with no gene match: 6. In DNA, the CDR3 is TGCGCCAGCAGCCAAGTCTTTACTAGCGGGACCTCCTACGAGCAGTACTTC. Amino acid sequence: CASSQVFTSGTSYEQYF.

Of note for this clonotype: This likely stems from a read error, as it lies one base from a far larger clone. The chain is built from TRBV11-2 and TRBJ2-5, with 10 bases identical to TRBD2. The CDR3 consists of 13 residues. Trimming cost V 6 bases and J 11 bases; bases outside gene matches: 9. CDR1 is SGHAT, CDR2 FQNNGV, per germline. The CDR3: CASRAGGRDEQYF. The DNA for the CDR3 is TGTGCCAGCAGAGCGGGGGGGCGAGATGAGCAGTACTTC.

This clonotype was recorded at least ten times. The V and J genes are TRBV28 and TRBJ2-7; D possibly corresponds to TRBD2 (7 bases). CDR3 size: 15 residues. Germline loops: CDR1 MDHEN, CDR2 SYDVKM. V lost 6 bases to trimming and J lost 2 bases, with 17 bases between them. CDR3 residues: CASSPGGGNTYEQYF. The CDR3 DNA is TGTGCCAGCAGCCCTGGGGGGGGCAACACCTACGAGCAGTACTTC.

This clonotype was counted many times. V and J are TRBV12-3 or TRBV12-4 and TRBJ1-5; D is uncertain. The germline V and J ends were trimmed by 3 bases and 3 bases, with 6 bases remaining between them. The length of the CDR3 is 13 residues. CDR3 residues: CASSLGFNQPQHF. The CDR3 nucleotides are TGTGCCAGCAGTTTGGGGTTCAATCAGCCCCAGCATTTT.

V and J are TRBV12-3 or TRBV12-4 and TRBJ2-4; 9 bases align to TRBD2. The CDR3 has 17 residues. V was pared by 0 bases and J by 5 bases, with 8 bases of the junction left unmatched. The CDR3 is CASSLAYGREGQNIQYF. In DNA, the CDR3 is TGTGCCAGCAGTTTAGCCTACGGGCGGGAGGGCCAAAACATTCAGTACTTC.

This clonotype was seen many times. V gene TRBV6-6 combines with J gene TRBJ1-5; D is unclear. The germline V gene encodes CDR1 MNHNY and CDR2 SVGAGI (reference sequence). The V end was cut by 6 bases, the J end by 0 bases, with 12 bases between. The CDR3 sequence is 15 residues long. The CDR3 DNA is TGTGCCAGCAGGTCGACGGTCTATAGCAATCAGCCCCAGCATTTT. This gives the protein CASRSTVYSNQPQHF.

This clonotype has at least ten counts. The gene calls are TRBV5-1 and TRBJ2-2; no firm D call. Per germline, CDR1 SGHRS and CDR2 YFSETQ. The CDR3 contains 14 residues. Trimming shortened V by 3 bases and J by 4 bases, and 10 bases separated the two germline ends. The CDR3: CASSSRPGTGELFF. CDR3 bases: TGCGCCAGCAGCTCACGACCGGGCACCGGGGAGCTGTTTTTT.

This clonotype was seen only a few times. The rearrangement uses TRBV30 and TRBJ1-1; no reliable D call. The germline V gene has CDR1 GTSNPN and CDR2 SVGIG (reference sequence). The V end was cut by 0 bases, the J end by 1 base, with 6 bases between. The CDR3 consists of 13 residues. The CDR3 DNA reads TGTGCCTGGAGTGTACAAGGGAACACTGAAGCTTTCTTT. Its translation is CAWSVQGNTEAFF.

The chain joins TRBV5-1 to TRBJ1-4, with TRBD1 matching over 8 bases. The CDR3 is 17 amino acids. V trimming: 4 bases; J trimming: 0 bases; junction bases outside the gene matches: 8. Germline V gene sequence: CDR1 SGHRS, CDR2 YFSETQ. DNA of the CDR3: TGCGCCAGCAGCACGACAGGGGCGTATGCAACTAATGAAAAACTGTTTTTT. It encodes CASSTTGAYATNEKLFF.

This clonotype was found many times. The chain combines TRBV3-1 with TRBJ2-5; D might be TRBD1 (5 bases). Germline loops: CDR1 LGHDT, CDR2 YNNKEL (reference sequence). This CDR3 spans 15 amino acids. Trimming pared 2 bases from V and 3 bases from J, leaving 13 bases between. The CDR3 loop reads CASSQHDRPKETQYF. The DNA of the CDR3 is TGTGCCAGCAGCCAACATGACAGACCGAAAGAGACCCAGTACTTC.

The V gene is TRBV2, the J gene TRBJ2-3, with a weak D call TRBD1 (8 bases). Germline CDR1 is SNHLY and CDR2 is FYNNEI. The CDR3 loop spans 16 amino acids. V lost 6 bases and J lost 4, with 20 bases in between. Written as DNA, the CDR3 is TGTGCCAGCAGCGATGGACAGGGAGGGCCGTCAGATACGCAGTATTTT. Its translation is CASSDGQGGPSDTQYF.

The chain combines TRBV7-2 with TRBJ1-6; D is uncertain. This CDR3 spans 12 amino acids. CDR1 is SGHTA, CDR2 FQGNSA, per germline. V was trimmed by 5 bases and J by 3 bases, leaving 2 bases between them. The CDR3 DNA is TGTGCCAGCAGCGTCTATAATTCACCCCTCCACTTT. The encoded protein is CASSVYNSPLHF.